Sequencing of this TCR beta chain was carried out in a study of radiation and T cells in renal cell carcinoma. Concerning this clone itself: The antigen is not known.

Data came from immunoSEQ multiplex PCR; TCRdb stores just in-frame clones and leaves some out. The table records about 140,000 clones, around 78% of them present only once. From germline, CDR1 is SGHKS and CDR2 YYEKEE (reference sequence). The CDR3 length is 15 residues. The ends were cut back, 0 bases at V and 1 base at J, with 10 bases in the middle. The time point was: baseline pretreatment blood. The treatment is: 15 Gy SBRT to primary tumor, nephrectomy 4 weeks later. Broader study findings: Top tumor clonotypes rose in blood 2 weeks post-radiation, then contracted.

This sequence was found in a woman aged 50 to 60 with renal cell carcinoma. The V gene is TRBV5-5, the J gene TRBJ1-1; D is possibly TRBD1 (6 bases). Sequenced here: blood, sampled from a patient whose treatment included radiotherapy and nephrectomy. The CDR3: CASSLDRASNTEAFF. CDR3 DNA sequence: TGTGCCAGCAGCTTGGACAGGGCTTCGAACACTGAAGCTTTCTTT.